The 15 T cell receptor beta chains listed next were all sequenced from one sample in a study of lymphopenia after photon versus proton radiotherapy. Generated by immunoSEQ multiplex PCR, the TCRdb table keeps only in-frame clones and is missing some. The sample has about 68,000 clones, roughly 88% seen once. The source was peripheral blood, collected from a patient treated with photon-based radiotherapy. These receptors originate from a woman aged 70 to 79 with pancreatic cancer.

The gene calls are TRBV6-5 and TRBJ2-1, with D possibly matching TRBD2 (5 bases). Germline assignment: CDR1 MNHEY and CDR2 SVGAGI. Trimming cost V 2 bases and J 4 bases, with 12 bases left between them. This CDR3 is 15 amino acids long. This chain's CDR3 is CASSYAGVTYNEQFF. CDR3 sequence (DNA): TGTGCCAGCAGTTACGCCGGGGTCACATACAATGAGCAGTTCTTC.

V is TRBV2 and J is TRBJ2-5, with 8 bases matching TRBD2. V shed 6 bases, J shed 3 bases, and the junction held 3 bases outside the gene matches. Germline V gene data show CDR1 as SNHLY and CDR2 as FYNNEI. This CDR3 comprises 13 residues. CDR3 protein: CASRLAEKETQYF. CDR3 sequence (DNA): TGTGCCAGCAGACTAGCGGAAAAAGAGACCCAGTACTTC. Filled out from reference TRBV2 and TRBJ2-5, the complete variable domain reads EPEVTQTPSHQVTQMGQEVILRCVPISNHLYFYWYRQILGQKVEFLVSFYNNEISEKSEIFDDQFSVERPDGSNFTLKIRSTKLEDSAMYFCASRLAEKETQYFGPGTRLLVL.

V usage is TRBV5-4 and J usage is TRBJ1-1; the D is unclear. Trimming took 2 bases from V and 7 from J, leaving 15 bases between them. Germline V gene lookup returns CDR1 SGHNT and CDR2 YYREEE (reference sequence). The CDR3 loop spans 14 amino acids. The CDR3 reads CASSLQGEKGEAFF. In DNA form, the CDR3 reads TGTGCCAGCAGCTTACAAGGAGAAAAGGGTGAAGCTTTCTTT.

This clone was picked up one time. V and J are TRBV27 and TRBJ2-1; D is perhaps TRBD2 (6 bases). V shed 2 bases and J shed 4 bases, with 18 bases lying between them. This CDR3 has 17 residues. CDR1 is MNHEY and CDR2 is SMNVEV in the germline V gene (reference sequence). DNA for the CDR3: TGTGCCAGCAGTTTAAAGGGTCTCGGGACTCAATACAATGAGCAGTTCTTC. This translates into CASSLKGLGTQYNEQFF.

The chain couples TRBV28 to TRBJ1-5; D is perhaps TRBD1 (5 bases). Germline assignment: CDR1 MDHEN and CDR2 SYDVKM. The CDR3 covers 16 residues. The V end lost 1 base, the J end lost 3 bases, and 13 bases lay between the germline ends. Written as DNA, the CDR3 is TGTGCCAGCAGTTTATTAACCTTGGGGGACAATCAGCCCCAGCATTTT. Encoded protein: CASSLLTLGDNQPQHF.

The V call is TRBV19, the J call TRBJ2-5; possibly TRBD2 for D (6 bases). The germline CDR1 and CDR2 sequences are LNHDA and SQIVND (reference sequence). V lost 5 bases and J 14 bases, leaving 21 bases between the germline ends. The CDR3 is 13 amino acids. The CDR3 bases are TGTGCCAGTAGTGTGGGGTTAGGGGACTCCCCTTACTTC. It yields the protein CASSVGLGDSPYF.

The sample holds a few counts of this clone. The rearrangement uses TRBV9 and TRBJ2-2; tentative D call: TRBD2 (5 bases). The CDR3 is made up of 16 amino acids. Germline V lookup: CDR1 SGDLS, CDR2 YYNGEE. Deletions cut 0 bases from V and 4 bases from J, with 13 bases between. The DNA for the CDR3 is TGTGCCAGCAGCGTAGGAGAGGGAGTACGCACCGGGGAGCTGTTTTTT. It specifies CASSVGEGVRTGELFF.

The rearrangement uses TRBV2 and TRBJ2-7; 11 bases are a match to TRBD2. Trimming cost V 9 bases and J 5 bases; bases outside gene matches: 9. The CDR3 is 14 residues long. From germline, CDR1 is SNHLY and CDR2 FYNNEI. This CDR3 is CASSLAGGVHEQYF. CDR3 bases: TGTGCCAGTTCTCTAGCGGGAGGTGTCCACGAGCAGTACTTC.

The rearrangement joins TRBV20-1 to TRBJ2-3; D remains unclear. Trimming removed 7 bases from V and 7 bases from J, with 12 bases in between. Germline V gene sequence: CDR1 DFQATT, CDR2 SNEGSKA (reference sequence). CDR3 size: 11 residues. DNA for the CDR3: TGCAGTGTTACCCTGAAGAATACGCAGTATTTT. Translating gives CSVTLKNTQYF.

V is TRBV12-2 and J is TRBJ1-4; the table's D call TRBD1 went unverified against the DNA. TRBV12-2 is a pseudogene. This CDR3 spans 18 amino acids. In DNA form, the CDR3 reads TGTGCAAGTCGCCCCAGGACAGGGGAAGGCGGGACTAATGAAAAACTGTTTTTT. It yields the protein CASRPRTGEGGTNEKLFF.

The rearrangement uses TRBV19 and TRBJ1-1; D is unresolved. This CDR3 has 13 residues. Trimming took off 3 bases at V and 7 bases at J, with 12 bases between the two ends. The germline V gene encodes CDR1 LNHDA and CDR2 SQIVND (reference sequence). The DNA of the CDR3 is TGTGCCAGTAGTATCGGGAGGACCTTTGAAGCTTTCTTT. It yields the protein CASSIGRTFEAFF.

This sequence joins TRBV27 and TRBJ2-7; D gene ambiguous. Germline V gene sequence: CDR1 MNHEY, CDR2 SMNVEV (reference sequence). The CDR3 length is 12 residues. V shed 6 bases and J shed 2 bases, with 8 bases lying between them. CDR3 region: CASSPGPYEQYF. The CDR3 DNA is TGTGCCAGCAGCCCTGGGCCCTACGAGCAGTACTTC.

The chain employs TRBV30 and TRBJ1-6; unclear D gene. CDR1 and CDR2 (germline): GTSNPN, SVGIG (reference sequence). V was pared by 5 bases and J by 3 bases, with 2 bases between. The CDR3 sequence is 11 residues long. In DNA form, the CDR3 reads TGTGCCTGGGACTATAATTCACCCCTCCACTTT. Translation: CAWDYNSPLHF.

The chain has TRBV5-1 and TRBJ1-6; TRBD1 is a possible D gene (5 bases). Germline CDR1 and CDR2: SGHRS and YFSETQ. The CDR3 length is 14 residues. Trimming took off 2 bases at V and 7 bases at J, with 10 bases between the two ends. The CDR3 protein is CASSFGATNSPLHF. CDR3 bases: TGCGCCAGCAGCTTCGGGGCCACGAATTCACCCCTCCACTTT. The full variable domain, in which reference TRBV5-1 and TRBJ1-6 provide the parts outside the CDR3, is KAGVTQTPRYLIKTRGQQVTLSCSPISGHRSVSWYQQTPGQGLQFLFEYFSETQRNKGNFPGRFSGRQFSNSRSEMNVSTLELGDSALYLCASSFGATNSPLHFGNGTRLTVT.

The chain employs TRBV27 and TRBJ2-2, with D maybe TRBD2 (6 bases). The CDR3 sequence is 15 residues long. Trimming took off 5 bases at V and 5 bases at J, with 15 bases between the two ends. Germline CDR1 MNHEY, CDR2 SMNVEV (reference sequence). Here the CDR3 DNA reads TGTGCCAGCAGTAAACTAGCAGTTGGTACCGGGGAGCTGTTTTTT. Its translation is CASSKLAVGTGELFF.